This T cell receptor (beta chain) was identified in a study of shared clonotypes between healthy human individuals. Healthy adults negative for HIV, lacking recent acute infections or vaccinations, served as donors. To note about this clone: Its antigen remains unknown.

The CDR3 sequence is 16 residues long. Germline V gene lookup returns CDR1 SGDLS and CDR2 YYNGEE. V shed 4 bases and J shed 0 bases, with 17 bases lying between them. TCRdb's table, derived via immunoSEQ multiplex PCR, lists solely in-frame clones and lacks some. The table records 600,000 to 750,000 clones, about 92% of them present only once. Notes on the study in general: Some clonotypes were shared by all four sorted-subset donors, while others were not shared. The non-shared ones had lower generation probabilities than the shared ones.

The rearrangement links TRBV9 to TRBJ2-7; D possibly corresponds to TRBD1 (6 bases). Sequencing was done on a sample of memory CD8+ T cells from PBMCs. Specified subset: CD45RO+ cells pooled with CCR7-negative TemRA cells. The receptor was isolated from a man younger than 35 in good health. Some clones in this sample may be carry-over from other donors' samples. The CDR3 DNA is TGTGCCAGCAGCCCTACACCCGGGACAAACTCCTACGAGCAGTACTTC. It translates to CASSPTPGTNSYEQYF.